This T cell receptor (beta chain) was sequenced during a study of identical twins. MiXCR, run by TCRdb on the 5' RACE reads, gives a single entry per CDR3 protein. The table lists fewer than 550,000 distinct CDR3 sequences, about 16% of them singletons, with roughly 0.42% in the top ten. This clonotype has a handful of counts. The CDR3 covers 12 residues. Trimming pared 5 bases from V and 3 bases from J, leaving 8 bases between. Per germline, CDR1 DFQATT and CDR2 SNEGSKA (reference sequence). Separately, the same data were catalogued under a study of yellow fever vaccine responses in identical twins.

V usage is TRBV20-1 and J usage is TRBJ2-1; D uncertain. Sequencing input: CD4+ T cells sorted from blood. The sequence derives from a woman aged 18 to 35 in good health. The chain's CDR3 is CSAVRNYNEQFF. The CDR3 bases are TGCAGTGCTGTTCGGAACTACAATGAGCAGTTCTTC.